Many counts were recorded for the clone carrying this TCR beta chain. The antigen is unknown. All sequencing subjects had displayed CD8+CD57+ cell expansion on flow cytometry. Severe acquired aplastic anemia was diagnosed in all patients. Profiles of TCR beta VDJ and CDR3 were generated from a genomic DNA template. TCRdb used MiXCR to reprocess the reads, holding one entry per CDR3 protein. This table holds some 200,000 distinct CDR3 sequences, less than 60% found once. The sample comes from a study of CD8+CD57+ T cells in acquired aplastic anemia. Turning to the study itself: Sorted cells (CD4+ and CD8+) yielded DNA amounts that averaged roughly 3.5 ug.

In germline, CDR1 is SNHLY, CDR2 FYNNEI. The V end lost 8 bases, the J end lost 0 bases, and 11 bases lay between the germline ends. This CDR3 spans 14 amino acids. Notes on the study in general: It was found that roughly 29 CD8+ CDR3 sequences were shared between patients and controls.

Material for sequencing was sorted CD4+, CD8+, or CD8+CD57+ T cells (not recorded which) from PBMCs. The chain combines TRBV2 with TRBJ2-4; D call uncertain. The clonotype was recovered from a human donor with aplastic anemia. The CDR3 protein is CASRRSIAKNIQYF. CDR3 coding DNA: TGTGCCAGCCGGCGTAGCATAGCCAAAAACATTCAGTACTTC.